This T cell receptor beta chain was sequenced during a study of spatial heterogeneity in lung cancer. Looking at the study overall: Unique TCR and UMI combinations averaged more than ten appearances each in raw reads.

The time point here: sample taken at primary tumor resection. The donors comprised some 78 untreated early-stage non-small cell lung cancer patients. TCRdb re-called the 5' RACE reads through MiXCR, storing one row per CDR3 protein. The sample carries some 44,000 distinct CDR3 sequences, around 15% recorded once. The J segment lost 3 bases and the V segment lost 6 bases, leaving 2 bases of the junction unmatched. This CDR3 comprises 12 residues. Germline V gene lookup returns CDR1 MNHEY and CDR2 SVGAGI. This clonotype was seen many times. Material: PBMCs, obtained at surgery. The sequence was obtained from a male donor with early-stage non-small cell lung cancer. The gene calls are TRBV6-5 and TRBJ2-7, with 7 bases matching TRBD1. In nucleotides, the CDR3 is TGTGCCAGCAGAGGGGACAGCTACGAGCAGTACTTC. Amino acids: CASRGDSYEQYF.